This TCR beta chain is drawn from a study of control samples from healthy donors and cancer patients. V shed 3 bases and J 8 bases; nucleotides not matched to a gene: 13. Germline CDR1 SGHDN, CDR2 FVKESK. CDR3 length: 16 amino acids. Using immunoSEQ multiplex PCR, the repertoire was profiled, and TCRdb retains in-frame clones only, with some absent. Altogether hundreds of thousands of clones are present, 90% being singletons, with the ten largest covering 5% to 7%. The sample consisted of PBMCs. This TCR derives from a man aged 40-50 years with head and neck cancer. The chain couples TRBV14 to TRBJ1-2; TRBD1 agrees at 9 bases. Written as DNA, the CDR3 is TGTGCCAGCAGCCACACAGGAATAACAGGGGGCGCGGGCTACACCTTC. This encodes CASSHTGITGGAGYTF.